The 24 T cell receptor beta chains presented below share a single source sample, sequenced in a study of CD8+CD57+ T cells in acquired aplastic anemia. The TCR beta profiling, which covered VDJ combination and CDR3 sequence, was carried out using genomic DNA as the template. Each CDR3 protein gets one entry after TCRdb re-called the reads with MiXCR. This sample has hundreds of thousands of distinct CDR3 sequences, with approximately 86% found just once. Selection for sequencing was limited to patients who had shown CD8+CD57+ cell expansion by flow cytometry. Sequencing input: sorted CD4+, CD8+, or CD8+CD57+ T cells (not recorded which) from PBMCs. The receptors here all came from a human donor with aplastic anemia.

Of note for this clonotype: One end of the junction does not line up with germline, which may come from a read error. The chain has TRBV7-8 and TRBJ1-2, with D possibly TRBD1 on 6 matching bases. The germline gives CDR1 SGHVS, CDR2 FQNEAQ. CDR3 length equals 15 residues. This chain's CDR3 is CASSVAEDSEYGYTF. As DNA, the CDR3 is TGTGCCAGCAGCGTAGCCGAGGACAGCGAATATGGCTACACCTTC.

The chain links TRBV25-1 to TRBJ2-3, with 7 bases aligning to TRBD1. The CDR3 runs 15 residues. CDR1 is MGHDK, CDR2 SYGVNS, per germline. The V segment lost 3 bases and the J segment 6 bases; nucleotides outside the gene matches: 9. The CDR3 protein is CASSDRAGGTDTQYF. The CDR3 DNA reads TGTGCCAGCAGTGACCGGGCAGGGGGTACCGATACGCAGTATTTT.

This sequence joins TRBV5-1 and TRBJ2-5; D ambiguous. The germline V gene has CDR1 SGHRS and CDR2 YFSETQ. Between the trimmed V and J ends, which lost 3 bases and 6 bases, there was a span of 15 bases. The CDR3 spans 14 residues. The CDR3: CASSWRTDEKTQYF. DNA of the CDR3: TGCGCCAGCAGCTGGCGTACAGATGAAAAGACCCAGTACTTC.

Of note for this clonotype: Because it lacks the conserved phenylalanine or tryptophan at the end, this CDR3 is likely a read error. It is unclear where the CDR3 begins or ends on the DNA, so no DNA is shown, and the CDR3 is as TCRdb lists it. The J gene is TRBJ2-1, the V gene TRBV7-8; the table's D call TRBD1 went unverified against the DNA. Germline CDR1 and CDR2: SGHVS and FQNEAQ. Termini included, the CDR3 measures 12 amino acids. The CDR3 sequence is CASSLARVENVV.

This clonotype was seen only a few times. This sequence may be a read error, since a much larger clone differs from it by one base. CDR3 in DNA: TGTGCCAGCAGCTTGTCTAGCGGGAGCGGAGATACGCAGTTT. The encoded protein is CASSLSSGSGDTQF. V is TRBV7-2 and J is TRBJ1-5; D uncertain. The CDR3 sequence is 14 residues long. Germline values: CDR1 SGHTA, CDR2 FQGNSA.

The genes are TRBV7-3 and TRBJ2-1, with a tentative D call TRBD2 (6 bases). The germline CDR1 and CDR2 sequences are SGHTA and FQGTGA. Trimming removed 6 bases from V and 9 bases from J, with 24 bases in between. The CDR3 is 16 amino acids. CDR3 amino acids: CASSFSGTWGDTEQFF. CDR3 DNA: TGTGCCAGCAGTTTTAGCGGAACTTGGGGAGACACTGAGCAGTTCTTC.

This clonotype was seen ten or more times. V usage is TRBV7-9 and J usage is TRBJ1-6, with a tentative D call TRBD1 (5 bases). Germline CDR1 is SEHNR and CDR2 is FQNEAQ (reference sequence). The CDR3 has 15 amino acids. V lost 7 bases and J 5 bases, leaving 15 bases between the germline ends. The CDR3 is CASTTQGLDNSPLHF. DNA for the CDR3: TGTGCCAGCACCACGCAGGGTTTGGATAATTCACCCCTCCACTTT.

To note about this clonotype: A junction end diverges from the germline sequence, so it may reflect a read error. The rearrangement uses TRBV5-1 and TRBJ1-5; the match to TRBD1 covers 10 bases. The CDR3 spans 15 residues. Per the germline V gene, CDR1 is SGHRS and CDR2 is YFSETQ. The chain's CDR3 is CASSSRDRGFQPQHF. The CDR3 DNA sequence: TGTGCCAGCAGCTCACGGGACAGGGGCTTTCAGCCCCAGCATTTT.

The chain employs TRBV7-8 and TRBJ2-7, with D perhaps TRBD2 (5 bases). V was clipped by 0 bases and J by 3 bases, with 21 bases between them. The CDR3 has 18 amino acids. The germline CDR1 and CDR2 sequences are SGHVS and FQNEAQ. CDR3 DNA sequence: TGTGCCAGCAGCTTAGCGGGAGACGGCGCTACGCAGTACTACGAGCAGTACGTC. Translating it yields CASSLAGDGATQYYEQYV.

This clonotype was counted only a few times. V usage is TRBV9 and J usage is TRBJ2-1; D possibly corresponds to TRBD2 (6 bases). The germline gives CDR1 SGDLS, CDR2 YYNGEE. V was cut by 2 bases and J by 0 bases, with 9 bases left in between. The CDR3 length is 15 residues. The CDR3 DNA reads TGTGCCAGCAGCGTTAGCGGCGGCTCCTACAATGAGCAGTTCTTC. Residues: CASSVSGGSYNEQFF.

Points on this clonotype: Since no conserved phenylalanine or tryptophan closes the CDR3, a read error is the likely cause. It is unclear where the CDR3 begins or ends on the DNA, so no DNA is shown, and the CDR3 is as TCRdb lists it. This rearrangement joins TRBV7-3 to TRBJ2-3; the table names TRBD1, a call not compared with the DNA. CDR1 SGHTA and CDR2 FQGTGA come from the germline V gene. Termini included, the CDR3 measures 13 amino acids. Here the CDR3 reads CASGDGGTAVQHC.

The chain uses TRBV5-6 and TRBJ2-6; TRBD2 matches 7 bases. The CDR3 extends over 15 amino acids. Trimming at V came to 0 bases and at J to 4 bases, leaving 1 base not matched to a gene. Germline CDR1 reads SGHDT; CDR2 reads YYEEEE. The CDR3: CASSLGEGGANVLTF. The CDR3 DNA reads TGTGCCAGCAGCTTGGGGGAGGGCGGGGCCAACGTCCTGACTTTC.

This chain joins TRBV7-4 and TRBJ2-7; TRBD2 agrees at 10 bases. CDR1 and CDR2 (germline): SGHVT, SQSDAQ. The J segment lost 3 bases and the V segment lost 7 bases, leaving 18 bases of the junction unmatched. The CDR3 has 18 residues. The CDR3 DNA sequence: TGTGCCAGCACCCCCGCGCGGACTAGCGGTTCTCCATTCTACGAGCAGTACTTC. Its translation: CASTPARTSGSPFYEQYF. The variable domain in full, completed from reference TRBV7-4 and TRBJ2-7, reads GAGVSQSPRYKVAKRGRDVALRCDSISGHVTLYWYRQTLGQGSEVLTYSQSDAQRDKSGRPSGRFSAERPERSVSTLKIQRTEQGDSAVYLCASTPARTSGSPFYEQYFGPGTRLTVT.

To note about this clonotype: A read error may be the cause here, since a much bigger clone is one base away. The chain uses TRBV7-9 and TRBJ2-3; TRBD2 is a possible D gene (7 bases). Trimming pared 3 bases from V and 13 bases from J, leaving 20 bases between. The CDR3 loop spans 14 amino acids. Germline CDR1 is SEHNR and CDR2 is FQNEAQ (reference sequence). The CDR3 DNA follows: TGTGCCAGCAGCTTTCAAGGGGGGGCCGGGGTCAAGTATTTT. It yields the protein CASSFQGGAGVKYF.

The chain is built from TRBV7-2 and TRBJ2-3, with D perhaps TRBD2 (5 bases). The CDR3 runs to 14 residues. Per germline, CDR1 SGHTA and CDR2 FQGNSA. Trimming took off 1 base at V and 15 bases at J, with 20 bases between the two ends. The CDR3 bases are TGTGCCAGCAGCTTAGAGGGAGATGGGGATGCGCTTTATTTT. Translated: CASSLEGDGDALYF. The full variable domain, with the rest looked up from reference TRBV7-2 and TRBJ2-3, is GAGVSQSPSNKVTEKGKDVELRCDPISGHTALYWYRQSLGQGLEFLIYFQGNSAPDKSGLPSDRFSAERTGGSVSTLTIQRTQQEDSAVYLCASSLEGDGDALYFGPGTRLTVL.

On this clonotype: It is unclear where the CDR3 begins or ends on the DNA, so no DNA is shown, and the CDR3 is as TCRdb lists it. CDR3 sequence: CASSLGSGEAFFEQFF. V is TRBV7-6 and J is TRBJ2-1. A total of 16 residues make up the CDR3, ends included. Looked up from germline, CDR1 is SGHVS and CDR2 is FNYEAQ.

The chain is built from TRBV20-1 and TRBJ1-5, with D perhaps matching TRBD1 (5 bases). The CDR3 runs to 12 residues. Trimming cost V 6 bases and J 4 bases, with 10 bases left between them. Germline loops: CDR1 DFQATT, CDR2 SNEGSKA (reference sequence). DNA for the CDR3: TGCAGTGCAGTAACAGGTAATCAGCCCCAGCATTTT. It codes for CSAVTGNQPQHF.

The genes are TRBV7-9 and TRBJ2-3; 10 nucleotides line up with TRBD2. This CDR3 is 15 amino acids long. Germline V gene data show CDR1 as SEHNR and CDR2 as FQNEAQ (reference sequence). The V segment lost 3 bases and the J segment 13 bases; nucleotides outside the gene matches: 13. In nucleotides, the CDR3 is TGTGCCAGCAGCTTTCAAAGAAGCGGGGGGGGCGAGGAGTATTTT. It is translated as CASSFQRSGGGEEYF.

The rearrangement joins TRBV7-9 to TRBJ2-1, with D perhaps TRBD1 or TRBD2 (5 bases each). In germline, CDR1 is SEHNR, CDR2 FQNEAQ (reference sequence). V lost 0 bases to trimming and J lost 13 bases, with 22 bases between them. The CDR3 is made up of 16 amino acids. In nucleotides, the CDR3 is TGTGCCAGCAGCTTAGCGGGTGTCTACGGGGCCAACGTCCAGTTCTTC. It codes for CASSLAGVYGANVQFF.

As for this clonotype: Mismatch with germline at one junction end may stem from a read error. This rearrangement joins TRBV7-8 to TRBJ2-1; the D gene is possibly TRBD2 (6 bases). Germline CDR1 SGHVS, CDR2 FQNEAQ. This CDR3 comprises 16 residues. CDR3 DNA sequence: TGTGCCAGCAGCTTAGCGGGAGGAAACGATCCGCATGATCAGTTCTTC. It yields the protein CASSLAGGNDPHDQFF.

J is TRBJ1-5 and V is TRBV7-8, with 7 bases aligning to TRBD1. The V gene's germline CDR1 is SGHVS and CDR2 FQNEAQ. The ends lost 5 bases at V and 10 bases at J; junction bases unmatched: 14. The CDR3 loop spans 15 amino acids. This CDR3 reads CASSVGTDGNAPQHF. CDR3 in DNA: TGTGCCAGCAGCGTTGGGACAGACGGAAATGCCCCCCAGCATTTT.

In regard to this clonotype: The junction differs from germline at one of its ends, possibly a read error. This chain uses TRBV7-3 with TRBJ2-3, with a weak D call TRBD2 (5 bases). CDR1 is SGHTA, CDR2 FQGTGA, per germline. This CDR3 spans 14 amino acids. CDR3 bases: TGTGCCAGCAGCTTAGCGGGCGGGCGCGGAGAGACGCAGTTT. Translation gives CASSLAGGRGETQF.

A note on this clonotype: A junction boundary mismatches the germline segment, possibly from a read error. The chain combines TRBV7-3 with TRBJ2-3; possible D gene TRBD2, 6 bases. Germline V gene data show CDR1 as SGHTA and CDR2 as FQGTGA. There are 14 residues in the CDR3. CDR3 bases: TGTGCCAGCAGAATAGCGGCAGGTCCCGTTACGCACTATTTT. This encodes CASRIAAGPVTHYF.

To note about this clonotype: The junction shows a germline mismatch at one end, possibly a read error. This chain connects TRBV7-9 to TRBJ2-3, with 9 nucleotides matching TRBD2. CDR1 and CDR2 (germline): SEHNR, FQNEAQ (reference sequence). The CDR3 covers 14 residues. CDR3 in amino acids: CASSFARSGGSEDF. In nucleotides, the CDR3 is TGTGCCAGCAGCTTTGCGAGAAGCGGGGGGAGCGAGGATTTT.